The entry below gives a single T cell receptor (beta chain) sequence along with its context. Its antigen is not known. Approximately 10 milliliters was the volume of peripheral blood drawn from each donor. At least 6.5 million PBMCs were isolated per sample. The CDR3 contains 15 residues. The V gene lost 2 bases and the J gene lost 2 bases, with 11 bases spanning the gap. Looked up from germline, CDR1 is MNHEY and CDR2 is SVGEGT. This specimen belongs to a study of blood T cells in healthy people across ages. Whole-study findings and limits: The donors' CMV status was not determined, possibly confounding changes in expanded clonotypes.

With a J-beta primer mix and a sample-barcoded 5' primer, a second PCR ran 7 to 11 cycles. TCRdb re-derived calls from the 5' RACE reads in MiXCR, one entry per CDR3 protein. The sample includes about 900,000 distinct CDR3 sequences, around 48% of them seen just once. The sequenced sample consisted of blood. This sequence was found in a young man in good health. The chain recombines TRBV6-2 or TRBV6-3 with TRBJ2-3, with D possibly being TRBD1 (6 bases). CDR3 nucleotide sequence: TGTGCCAGCAGTTACCAGGGGCCCGACACAGATACGCAGTATTTT. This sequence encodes CASSYQGPDTDTQYF.